The TCR beta chain described here comes from a study of OX40 agonist ivuxolimab in advanced cancers. Study-wide background: Ivuxolimab, an agonistic anti-OX40 (CD134) antibody, was given to patients.

Method: immunoSEQ multiplex PCR; TCRdb's copy keeps in-frame clones and lacks some. The table lists 71,000 or so clones, about 89% of them singletons. If patients had autoimmune disease history or systemic immunosuppression, they were excluded. This receptor was identified in an adult with an advanced solid tumor such as melanoma, head and neck, liver or kidney cancer. Sequences were derived from CD4+ or CD8+ T cells sorted from blood, sampled in a trial of the OX40 agonist ivuxolimab.

CDR3 coding DNA: TGTGCCAGCAGCCTTCTTGCCCCCGGGACAGGGGGCTCCTACGAGCAGTACTTC. This translates into CASSLLAPGTGGSYEQYF. The V call is TRBV14, the J call TRBJ2-7; 11 nucleotides align to TRBD1. The junction had 11 bases not matched to a gene; V was cut back by 4 bases and J by 0 bases. The CDR3 runs to 18 residues. Germline V gives CDR1 SGHDN, CDR2 FVKESK.